These 3 T cell receptor beta chains share one sample of origin, sequenced in a study of shared clonotypes between healthy human individuals. Sequencing used immunoSEQ multiplex PCR; TCRdb keeps in-frame clones, though not all of them. The data hold 2 million to 2.5 million clones, with roughly 90% observed a single time. The sample taken for sequencing was naive CD4+ T cells from PBMCs. Specified subset: CD45RA+ positively selected. The receptors were sampled from a man aged 18 to 30 in good health. Some clones in this sample may be carry-over from other donors' samples.

The rearrangement uses TRBV5-6 and TRBJ2-1; the D is unclear. The CDR3 spans 16 residues. From germline, CDR1 is SGHDT and CDR2 YYEEEE. V lost 4 bases and J lost 0, with 14 bases in between. The DNA of the CDR3 is TGTGCCAGCAGCACCGCTGGCCGAATCTCCTACAATGAGCAGTTCTTC. Translating it yields CASSTAGRISYNEQFF.

V gene TRBV19 combines with J gene TRBJ1-2; weak D call: TRBD1 (5 bases). From germline, CDR1 is LNHDA and CDR2 SQIVND (reference sequence). This CDR3 spans 16 amino acids. V was pared by 3 bases and J by 2 bases, with 16 bases between. This CDR3 reads CASSISPWGGNYGYTF. The CDR3 coding sequence is TGTGCCAGTAGTATTTCGCCTTGGGGCGGAAACTATGGCTACACCTTC.

The chain couples TRBV18 to TRBJ2-5, with D uncertain. The CDR3 is 13 amino acids. CDR1 and CDR2 (germline): KGHSH, LQKENI. Trimming pared 2 bases from V and 5 bases from J, leaving 9 bases between. CDR3: CASSPKVLETQYF. CDR3 in DNA: TGTGCCAGCTCACCAAAGGTCTTGGAGACCCAGTACTTC.